This is a list of T cell receptor beta chains from one sample in a study of T-cell memory formation after mild COVID-19. One entry per CDR3 protein results from TCRdb running MiXCR on the 5' RACE reads. The table includes roughly 380,000 distinct CDR3 sequences, around 27% detected once. Sequencing was performed on PBMCs or a T cell subset sorted from them (not recorded which). The receptors stem from an adult woman who had mild COVID-19 (a few samples of this study predate the infection). Cell type and time point are not known. CDR3s include the opening cysteine and the closing phenylalanine or tryptophan. The order of the fields is CDR3 DNA, CDR3 protein, clone size, D gene, J gene, V gene. D genes are given only for firm matches. Size is omitted from some rows. Given values are once, few, many or a class for expanded clones.

CDR3nt: TGCGCCAGCAGCCACCGCGTCGGCCTAGACACCGGGGAGCTGTTTTTT; CDR3aa: CASSHRVGLDTGELFF; abundance: few; d_gene: -; j_gene: TRBJ2-2; v_gene: TRBV5-1
CDR3nt: TGCGCCAGCAGCCTGGACACCCCGAGAGGTTCACCCCTCCACTTT; CDR3aa: CASSLDTPRGSPLHF; abundance: few; d_gene: -; j_gene: TRBJ1-6; v_gene: TRBV5-1
CDR3nt: TGCAGCGGAGGTGGGGATTACGAGCAGTACTTC; CDR3aa: CSGGGDYEQYF; abundance: few; d_gene: -; j_gene: TRBJ2-7; v_gene: TRBV29-1
CDR3nt: TGTGCCAGCAGAAGTACTACAGGGAAATCCTACAATGAGCAGTTCTTC; CDR3aa: CASRSTTGKSYNEQFF; abundance: few; d_gene: -; j_gene: TRBJ2-1; v_gene: TRBV11-2
CDR3nt: TGTGCCAGCAGCGGATCCGGGACTGGCCAATCAGGCGAGCAGTACTTC; CDR3aa: CASSGSGTGQSGEQYF; abundance: few; d_gene: -; j_gene: TRBJ2-7; v_gene: TRBV7-9
CDR3nt: TGTGCCACCAGCAGAAGGGCCCGGGGGGGCACTGAAGCTTTCTTT; CDR3aa: CATSRRARGGTEAFF; abundance: -; d_gene: -; j_gene: TRBJ1-1; v_gene: TRBV15
CDR3nt: TGTGCCAGCAGCCCCGGGGAGGTCGACAATGAGCAGTTCTTC; CDR3aa: CASSPGEVDNEQFF; abundance: few; d_gene: -; j_gene: TRBJ2-1; v_gene: TRBV7-7
CDR3nt: TGCGCCAGCAGCCTGTTAGTGGGTAGCACAGATACGCAGTATTTT; CDR3aa: CASSLLVGSTDTQYF; abundance: -; d_gene: -; j_gene: TRBJ2-3; v_gene: TRBV5-1
CDR3nt: TGCGCCAGCAGCCCTGGGGGGACTAGCGGCTACAATGAGCAGTTCTTC; CDR3aa: CASSPGGTSGYNEQFF; abundance: many; d_gene: TRBD2; j_gene: TRBJ2-1; v_gene: TRBV5-1
CDR3nt: TGTGCCAGTAGTCCCAGACCTCACAGGGACAGGGTGTTCGGCAATGAGCAGTTCTTC; CDR3aa: CASSPRPHRDRVFGNEQFF; abundance: few; d_gene: TRBD1; j_gene: TRBJ2-1; v_gene: TRBV19
CDR3nt: TGCAGCGTTGTCAGCAGGGGAGAGACCCAGTACTTC; CDR3aa: CSVVSRGETQYF; abundance: -; d_gene: -; j_gene: TRBJ2-5; v_gene: TRBV29-1
CDR3nt: TGTGCCAGCAGCCCCGGGACTAGCGGAGGAATCTCCTACAATGAGCAGTTCTTC; CDR3aa: CASSPGTSGGISYNEQFF; abundance: -; d_gene: TRBD2; j_gene: TRBJ2-1; v_gene: TRBV7-8
CDR3nt: TGTGCCAGCAGTTTAAGGGGTCCCGAGCAGTACTTC; CDR3aa: CASSLRGPEQYF; abundance: many; d_gene: -; j_gene: TRBJ2-7; v_gene: TRBV12-3/TRBV12-4
CDR3nt: TGCAGTGCTAGAACCCCCGGGACAGGGGGGCAGGAGCAGTACTTC; CDR3aa: CSARTPGTGGQEQYF; abundance: -; d_gene: TRBD1; j_gene: TRBJ2-7; v_gene: TRBV20-1
CDR3nt: TGCGCCAGCAGCTTGAGAGCGGCGGGGGTTCAAGAGACCCAGTACTTC; CDR3aa: CASSLRAAGVQETQYF; abundance: few; d_gene: TRBD2; j_gene: TRBJ2-5; v_gene: TRBV5-1
CDR3nt: TGCGCCAGCAGCCAAGAAGTAGACTTGAGGTCCTACAATGAGCAGTTCTTC; CDR3aa: CASSQEVDLRSYNEQFF; abundance: -; d_gene: -; j_gene: TRBJ2-1; v_gene: TRBV4-3
CDR3nt: TGCGCCAGCAGCCAAGACACAGGCCCCCAGACCCAGTACTTC; CDR3aa: CASSQDTGPQTQYF; abundance: -; d_gene: -; j_gene: TRBJ2-5; v_gene: TRBV4-1
CDR3nt: TGCAGCGTTGGACAGGTCTATGGCTACACCTTC; CDR3aa: CSVGQVYGYTF; abundance: -; d_gene: -; j_gene: TRBJ1-2; v_gene: TRBV29-1
CDR3nt: TGTGCCAGCGATGGGATCGGGAGGGAGGTTTTT; CDR3aa: CASDGIGREVF; abundance: -; d_gene: TRBD2; j_gene: TRBJ2-3; v_gene: TRBV9
CDR3nt: TGTGCCACCAGTGACCCCCGGACTACCCTGGTCAATGAGCAGTTCTTC; CDR3aa: CATSDPRTTLVNEQFF; abundance: -; d_gene: -; j_gene: TRBJ2-1; v_gene: TRBV24-1
CDR3nt: TGTGCCAGCAGTTCCCCCCTGGACAATGAGCAGTTCTTC; CDR3aa: CASSSPLDNEQFF; abundance: -; d_gene: -; j_gene: TRBJ2-1; v_gene: TRBV12-3/TRBV12-4
CDR3nt: TGTGCCAGCATCCGGCGGGGTAGCCCGGCGGGGAATGGCTACACCTTC; CDR3aa: CASIRRGSPAGNGYTF; abundance: -; d_gene: -; j_gene: TRBJ1-2; v_gene: TRBV6-2/TRBV6-3
CDR3nt: TGTGCCAGCAGCACCCAAGCGGGGAACACAGATACGCAGTATTTT; CDR3aa: CASSTQAGNTDTQYF; abundance: few; d_gene: TRBD2; j_gene: TRBJ2-3; v_gene: TRBV7-9
CDR3nt: TGTGCCATTAGACAGGGGGCGGGCGAGCAGTACTTC; CDR3aa: CAIRQGAGEQYF; abundance: -; d_gene: TRBD1; j_gene: TRBJ2-7; v_gene: TRBV10-3
CDR3nt: TGTGCCAGCAGTCCCTCGGCAGGAGGGACTTCACCCCTCCACTTT; CDR3aa: CASSPSAGGTSPLHF; abundance: few; d_gene: -; j_gene: TRBJ1-6; v_gene: TRBV12-3/TRBV12-4
CDR3nt: TGTGCCAGCACCCCAGGGTTCGGCGGGGGAGGAGAGACCCAGTACTTC; CDR3aa: CASTPGFGGGGETQYF; abundance: few; d_gene: TRBD2; j_gene: TRBJ2-5; v_gene: TRBV7-2
CDR3nt: TGTGCCAGCAGATCCGGGACAGGGAATGAGCAGTTCTTC; CDR3aa: CASRSGTGNEQFF; abundance: -; d_gene: TRBD1; j_gene: TRBJ2-1; v_gene: TRBV12-3/TRBV12-4
CDR3nt: TGCAGTGCTAGAGATCTCGGGGTAGGACGCACTGAAGCTTTCTTT; CDR3aa: CSARDLGVGRTEAFF; abundance: few; d_gene: -; j_gene: TRBJ1-1; v_gene: TRBV20-1
CDR3nt: TGCGCCAGCAGCCAAGGTGGCAACGGTGCCTACGAGCAGTACTTC; CDR3aa: CASSQGGNGAYEQYF; abundance: few; d_gene: -; j_gene: TRBJ2-7; v_gene: TRBV4-3
CDR3nt: TGTGCCAGCAGTAAATCGACAGGGGGCACAGATACGCAGTATTTT; CDR3aa: CASSKSTGGTDTQYF; abundance: few; d_gene: TRBD1; j_gene: TRBJ2-3; v_gene: TRBV2
CDR3nt: TGTGCCAGCAGCCTCCACCACCACGAGCAGTACTTC; CDR3aa: CASSLHHHEQYF; abundance: -; d_gene: -; j_gene: TRBJ2-7; v_gene: TRBV7-6
CDR3nt: TGCAGTGCTACCCACTCTAGCGGGGGGGCAGTAGATACGCAGTATTTT; CDR3aa: CSATHSSGGAVDTQYF; abundance: few; d_gene: TRBD2; j_gene: TRBJ2-3; v_gene: TRBV20-1
CDR3nt: TGCAGTGCTAGACAAGCGGGGGCCCAAATCTACTCCTACAATGAGCAGTTCTTC; CDR3aa: CSARQAGAQIYSYNEQFF; abundance: -; d_gene: TRBD2; j_gene: TRBJ2-1; v_gene: TRBV20-1
CDR3nt: TGCAGCGTTGACCGGACATTGAACACTGAAGCTTTCTTT; CDR3aa: CSVDRTLNTEAFF; abundance: few; d_gene: -; j_gene: TRBJ1-1; v_gene: TRBV29-1
CDR3nt: TGTGCCAGCAGTGCAACTAGCGGGGGGGCCAATGAGCAGTTCTTC; CDR3aa: CASSATSGGANEQFF; abundance: -; d_gene: TRBD2; j_gene: TRBJ2-1; v_gene: TRBV12-3/TRBV12-4
CDR3nt: TGTGCCAGCAGTTACTCTAGGGATGGGTCCCTTAGCTCCTATAATTCACCCCTCCACTTT; CDR3aa: CASSYSRDGSLSSYNSPLHF; abundance: -; d_gene: -; j_gene: TRBJ1-6; v_gene: TRBV6-5
CDR3nt: TGTGCCAGCAGCCGTGCGGGGGAAGCCAAAAACATTCAGTACTTC; CDR3aa: CASSRAGEAKNIQYF; abundance: few; d_gene: TRBD2; j_gene: TRBJ2-4; v_gene: TRBV12-3/TRBV12-4
CDR3nt: TGCAGCGTGCTCGTCGAGACCCAGTACTTC; CDR3aa: CSVLVETQYF; abundance: few; d_gene: -; j_gene: TRBJ2-5; v_gene: TRBV29-1
CDR3nt: TGTGCCAGCTCACCACCGGTGGAGACCCAGTACTTC; CDR3aa: CASSPPVETQYF; abundance: -; d_gene: -; j_gene: TRBJ2-5; v_gene: TRBV18
CDR3nt: TGCGCCAGCAGCTCGCTCACGGGGAGTGAGCAGTTCTTC; CDR3aa: CASSSLTGSEQFF; abundance: -; d_gene: -; j_gene: TRBJ2-1; v_gene: TRBV5-1
CDR3nt: TGTGCCAGCAGATTAGAGGTGGCGGGCACTGAAGCTTTCTTT; CDR3aa: CASRLEVAGTEAFF; abundance: -; d_gene: -; j_gene: TRBJ1-1; v_gene: TRBV7-9
CDR3nt: TGTGCCAGCAAGCCCAACAGGGGAAGATGGGAGACCCAGTACTTC; CDR3aa: CASKPNRGRWETQYF; abundance: few; d_gene: TRBD1; j_gene: TRBJ2-5; v_gene: TRBV27
CDR3nt: TGTGCCACCCGGACTAGCGGGAGAGGCGATGAGCAGTTCTTC; CDR3aa: CATRTSGRGDEQFF; abundance: -; d_gene: TRBD2; j_gene: TRBJ2-1; v_gene: TRBV24-1
CDR3nt: TGCAGCGTCGAGACGGGAACCTACGAGCAGTACTTC; CDR3aa: CSVETGTYEQYF; abundance: -; d_gene: -; j_gene: TRBJ2-7; v_gene: TRBV29-1
CDR3nt: TGTGCCAGCAGCTTCGCCGGGACAAGGGCCGGGGAGCTGTTTTTT; CDR3aa: CASSFAGTRAGELFF; abundance: -; d_gene: -; j_gene: TRBJ2-2; v_gene: TRBV7-9
CDR3nt: TGCAGCGTTAAAACACCGATCACAGATACGCAGTATTTT; CDR3aa: CSVKTPITDTQYF; abundance: few; d_gene: -; j_gene: TRBJ2-3; v_gene: TRBV29-1
CDR3nt: TGCAGTGCTAGGGTGACAGCAAGCGCTAATTCACCCCTCCACTTT; CDR3aa: CSARVTASANSPLHF; abundance: -; d_gene: -; j_gene: TRBJ1-6; v_gene: TRBV20-1
CDR3nt: TGTGCCAGCACCACCCCCCTCTTTAGCTCCTACAATGAGCAGTTCTTC; CDR3aa: CASTTPLFSSYNEQFF; abundance: -; d_gene: -; j_gene: TRBJ2-1; v_gene: TRBV2
CDR3nt: TGTGCCAGCAGTGGGGACAGGGGGCGAGCTAATGAAAAACTGTTTTTT; CDR3aa: CASSGDRGRANEKLFF; abundance: -; d_gene: TRBD1; j_gene: TRBJ1-4; v_gene: TRBV28
CDR3nt: TGTGCCAGCAGTTTTCTGGGCGCGCCCTATGGCTACACCTTC; CDR3aa: CASSFLGAPYGYTF; abundance: -; d_gene: -; j_gene: TRBJ1-2; v_gene: TRBV12-3/TRBV12-4
CDR3nt: TGTGCCACAACCAATACAGGGTTGGGAAACTATGGCTACACCTTC; CDR3aa: CATTNTGLGNYGYTF; abundance: -; d_gene: -; j_gene: TRBJ1-2; v_gene: TRBV15
CDR3nt: TGTGCCGGAGCAGTCTCCTACAATGAGCAGTTCTTC; CDR3aa: CAGAVSYNEQFF; abundance: many; d_gene: -; j_gene: TRBJ2-1; v_gene: TRBV6-6
CDR3nt: TGTGCCAGCAGTTGGACCACCGGGGAGCTGTTTTTT; CDR3aa: CASSWTTGELFF; abundance: few; d_gene: -; j_gene: TRBJ2-2; v_gene: TRBV3-1
CDR3nt: TGCGCCAGCAGCCAAGAGACAGCGAACACTGAAGCTTTCTTT; CDR3aa: CASSQETANTEAFF; abundance: -; d_gene: -; j_gene: TRBJ1-1; v_gene: TRBV4-1
CDR3nt: TGTGCCAGCAGTTTAAACTACAGGGCGGTTAACGAGCAGTACTTC; CDR3aa: CASSLNYRAVNEQYF; abundance: -; d_gene: -; j_gene: TRBJ2-7; v_gene: TRBV27